Listed below are T cell receptor beta chains from one sample, sequenced in a study of T-cell reconstitution after alpha-beta-depleted transplantation in children. TCRdb ran MiXCR on the PCR reads and lists one entry per CDR3 protein. The data hold 200,000 to 250,000 distinct CDR3 sequences, with 9.7% observed a single time. The sample in question was PBMCs from the stem cell graft donor, obtained from the stem cell graft. Source of these receptors: a human donor who donated a stem cell graft to a child with SCID. Each CDR3 is given with its conserved first and last residue. A D gene is named only where the DNA matches it firmly. Expanded clones get a size class; other rows say once, few or many, or leave the size out.

v_gene: TRBV6-5; d_gene: NA; j_gene: TRBJ1-2; abundance: many; CDR3nt: TGTGCCAGCAGTAACGCTCGGCAAAGGTACACCTTC; CDR3aa: CASSNARQRYTF
v_gene: TRBV20-1; d_gene: NA; j_gene: TRBJ1-4; abundance: many; CDR3nt: TGCAGTGCTAGGGGCCGCGGGGAAAAACTGTTTTTT; CDR3aa: CSARGRGEKLFF
v_gene: TRBV29-1; d_gene: TRBD1; j_gene: TRBJ1-1; abundance: many; CDR3nt: TGCAGCGTTTTAGGGGGCGCACAGACCGAAGCTTTCTTT; CDR3aa: CSVLGGAQTEAFF
v_gene: TRBV20-1; d_gene: NA; j_gene: TRBJ1-4; abundance: many; CDR3nt: TGCAGTGCTAGTCACAGTTCTAATGAAAAACTGTTTTTT; CDR3aa: CSASHSSNEKLFF
v_gene: TRBV25-1; d_gene: NA; j_gene: TRBJ2-2; abundance: many; CDR3nt: TGTGCCAGCAGTGAATTGGAAGGGGCCGGGGAGCTGTTTTTT; CDR3aa: CASSELEGAGELFF
v_gene: TRBV5-5; d_gene: NA; j_gene: TRBJ1-2; abundance: many; CDR3nt: TGTGCCAGCAGCTTGGAGCCAGGGACTTACTATGGCTACACCTTC; CDR3aa: CASSLEPGTYYGYTF
v_gene: TRBV4-3; d_gene: NA; j_gene: TRBJ2-3; abundance: many; CDR3nt: TGCGCCAGCAGCCAAGATGCCAGCACAGATACGCAGTATTTT; CDR3aa: CASSQDASTDTQYF
v_gene: TRBV19; d_gene: NA; j_gene: TRBJ1-4; abundance: NA; CDR3nt: TGTGCCAGTACCCCCCGCGGGGGGCGCAGAGCCTATAATGAAAAACTGTTTTTT; CDR3aa: CASTPRGGRRAYNEKLFF
v_gene: TRBV7-8; d_gene: NA; j_gene: TRBJ1-2; abundance: many; CDR3nt: TGTGCCAGCAGCTATGACAGTCCTAACTATGGCTACACCTTC; CDR3aa: CASSYDSPNYGYTF
v_gene: TRBV5-1; d_gene: NA; j_gene: TRBJ1-5; abundance: many; CDR3nt: TGCGCCAGCAGCTTAGGTGGCCAGGGAAGTCAGCCCCAGCATTTT; CDR3aa: CASSLGGQGSQPQHF
v_gene: TRBV3-1; d_gene: NA; j_gene: TRBJ1-5; abundance: many; CDR3nt: TGTGCCAGCAGCCAAGAGGTGGGCTGGCCCCAGCATTTT; CDR3aa: CASSQEVGWPQHF
v_gene: TRBV6-6; d_gene: NA; j_gene: TRBJ2-3; abundance: NA; CDR3nt: TGTGCCAGCTTCGGTTCCCCAGATACGCAGTATTTT; CDR3aa: CASFGSPDTQYF
v_gene: TRBV20-1; d_gene: NA; j_gene: TRBJ1-3; abundance: many; CDR3nt: TGCAGTGCCGGACGGGTGTCTGGAAACACCATATATTTT; CDR3aa: CSAGRVSGNTIYF
v_gene: TRBV10-3; d_gene: TRBD2; j_gene: TRBJ2-1; abundance: many; CDR3nt: TGTGCCATCTTAGCGGGGGGGAGTTACAATGAGCAGTTCTTC; CDR3aa: CAILAGGSYNEQFF
v_gene: TRBV28; d_gene: TRBD2; j_gene: TRBJ2-5; abundance: many; CDR3nt: TGTGCCAGCAGTTTACCGACTAGCGGGGTTTATGCCCAGGAGACCCAGTACTTC; CDR3aa: CASSLPTSGVYAQETQYF
v_gene: TRBV4-3; d_gene: TRBD2; j_gene: TRBJ2-1; abundance: many; CDR3nt: TGCGCCAGCAGCCAAGTGGGACTAGGGAGCTACAATGAGCAGTTCTTC; CDR3aa: CASSQVGLGSYNEQFF
v_gene: TRBV5-1; d_gene: NA; j_gene: TRBJ2-5; abundance: many; CDR3nt: TGCGCCAGCAGCTTGGGGCTCGGGGAGACCCAGTACTTC; CDR3aa: CASSLGLGETQYF
v_gene: TRBV20-1; d_gene: NA; j_gene: TRBJ1-3; abundance: many; CDR3nt: TGCAGTGCTAGAGATGCAGGTGCTGGAAACACCATATATTTT; CDR3aa: CSARDAGAGNTIYF
v_gene: TRBV7-8; d_gene: NA; j_gene: TRBJ1-5; abundance: many; CDR3nt: TGTGCCAGCAGCTTTGATAGCAATCAGCCCCAGCATTTT; CDR3aa: CASSFDSNQPQHF
v_gene: TRBV18; d_gene: NA; j_gene: TRBJ2-3; abundance: many; CDR3nt: TGTGCCAGCTCATCGACTTTAGCGGCCCCCACAGATACGCAGTATTTT; CDR3aa: CASSSTLAAPTDTQYF
v_gene: TRBV5-1; d_gene: NA; j_gene: TRBJ1-6; abundance: many; CDR3nt: TGCGCCAGCAGCACCTGGACGGGAAATTCACCCCTCCACTTT; CDR3aa: CASSTWTGNSPLHF
v_gene: TRBV2; d_gene: NA; j_gene: TRBJ2-7; abundance: many; CDR3nt: TGTGCCAGCAGACTCACACGTTACGAGCAGTACTTC; CDR3aa: CASRLTRYEQYF
v_gene: TRBV5-1; d_gene: TRBD1; j_gene: TRBJ2-1; abundance: many; CDR3nt: TGCGCCAGCAGCCAAGGGACAGCAGGGGCAAATGAGCAGTTCTTC; CDR3aa: CASSQGTAGANEQFF
v_gene: TRBV6-5; d_gene: NA; j_gene: TRBJ1-2; abundance: many; CDR3nt: TGTGCCAGCAGTTACTCCGGGACCTATGGCTACACCTTC; CDR3aa: CASSYSGTYGYTF
v_gene: TRBV4-3; d_gene: NA; j_gene: TRBJ1-1; abundance: many; CDR3nt: TGCGCCAGCAGCCAAGGGGTGCGGGCGAACACTGAAGCTTTCTTT; CDR3aa: CASSQGVRANTEAFF
v_gene: TRBV5-1; d_gene: TRBD1; j_gene: TRBJ2-7; abundance: many; CDR3nt: TGCGCCAGCAGCTCGGGACAGGTCTTCTACGAGCAGTACTTC; CDR3aa: CASSSGQVFYEQYF
v_gene: TRBV20-1; d_gene: NA; j_gene: TRBJ1-1; abundance: many; CDR3nt: TGCAGTGCAGAACATCGATGTTCTGAAGCTTTCTTT; CDR3aa: CSAEHRCSEAFF
v_gene: TRBV20-1; d_gene: TRBD1; j_gene: TRBJ2-2; abundance: many; CDR3nt: TGCAGTGCTAGAGACGACAGGGGGCTCGACGGGGAGCTGTTTTTT; CDR3aa: CSARDDRGLDGELFF
v_gene: TRBV5-1; d_gene: NA; j_gene: TRBJ2-7; abundance: many; CDR3nt: TGCGCCAGCAGCTTGGAGGCAGGGCAATTTGGGTTCTACGAGCAGTACTTC; CDR3aa: CASSLEAGQFGFYEQYF
v_gene: TRBV4-1; d_gene: NA; j_gene: TRBJ2-3; abundance: many; CDR3nt: TGCGCCAGCAGCCCCGAACCGGGGCCCACAGATACGCAGTATTTT; CDR3aa: CASSPEPGPTDTQYF
v_gene: TRBV4-2; d_gene: TRBD1; j_gene: TRBJ2-1; abundance: few; CDR3nt: TGTGCCAGCAGCCAAGTTGGGGACAGGCTCGAGGGGCAGTTCTTC; CDR3aa: CASSQVGDRLEGQFF
v_gene: TRBV12-3/TRBV12-4; d_gene: NA; j_gene: TRBJ1-6; abundance: many; CDR3nt: TGTGCCAGCAGTCCCCGCGAACCAGGGGATTCACCCCTCCACTTT; CDR3aa: CASSPREPGDSPLHF
v_gene: TRBV20-1; d_gene: NA; j_gene: TRBJ2-1; abundance: many; CDR3nt: TGCAGTGCTAGAAGGGACAACGAAAACAATGAGCAGTTCTTC; CDR3aa: CSARRDNENNEQFF
v_gene: TRBV27; d_gene: NA; j_gene: TRBJ1-2; abundance: many; CDR3nt: TGTGCCAGCAGTTTAACCCTCGGGAGCTATGGCTACACCTTC; CDR3aa: CASSLTLGSYGYTF
v_gene: TRBV5-1; d_gene: NA; j_gene: TRBJ2-5; abundance: many; CDR3nt: TGCGCCAGCAGCTTGTGGCAGGGGACACAAGAGACCCAGTACTTC; CDR3aa: CASSLWQGTQETQYF
v_gene: TRBV9; d_gene: TRBD2; j_gene: TRBJ2-3; abundance: many; CDR3nt: TGTGCCAGCAGTTCGACCGGGACTAGGTATTGGGATACGCAGTATTTT; CDR3aa: CASSSTGTRYWDTQYF